Listed here are 7 T cell receptor beta chains from one sample, sequenced in a study of post-analysis software for immune sequencing data. Unique molecular identifiers were built into the TCR beta cDNA libraries. TCRdb redid the calling of the PCR reads with MiXCR, one entry per CDR3 protein. The data show roughly 540,000 distinct CDR3 sequences, around a third seen once. General study findings and limits: Among about 5 TRBV segments more frequent in patients than controls were TRBV5-6, TRBV5-1 and TRBV20-1.

These receptors' targets are unknown. The sequenced sample was blood. Every receptor here comes from a girl younger than 18 with multiple sclerosis.

This clonotype showed up many times. The chain joins TRBV29-1 to TRBJ2-1, with D possibly being TRBD2 (5 bases). From germline, CDR1 is SQVTM and CDR2 ANQGSEA. This CDR3 is 14 amino acids long. V was cut by 4 bases and J by 8 bases, with 18 bases left in between. Here the CDR3 DNA reads TGCAGCGTTGCTCGAGCGCTAGCAGTGGATGAGCAGTTCTTC. Amino acids: CSVARALAVDEQFF.

This rearrangement joins TRBV20-1 to TRBJ2-1, with unresolved D. V was shortened by 0 bases and J by 3 bases, with 9 bases between the two germline ends. Germline values: CDR1 DFQATT, CDR2 SNEGSKA (reference sequence). This CDR3 has 14 amino acids. The CDR3 sequence: CSARDPTIYNEQFF. CDR3 coding DNA: TGCAGTGCTAGAGATCCAACAATCTACAATGAGCAGTTCTTC.

The rearrangement uses TRBV24-1 and TRBJ1-4; 9 positions agree with TRBD1. The germline gives CDR1 KGHDR, CDR2 SFDVKD. V trimming: 4 bases; J trimming: 5 bases; junction bases outside the gene matches: 7. CDR3 size: 16 residues. For the CDR3, the DNA is TGTGCCACCAGTGACCCGGGACAGGGAGGAAATGAAAAACTGTTTTTT. Protein product: CATSDPGQGGNEKLFF.

The V call is TRBV7-2, the J call TRBJ2-3; D gene uncertain. Germline V gives CDR1 SGHTA, CDR2 FQGNSA. Trimming removed 0 bases at V and 0 bases at J, with 10 bases between. This CDR3 is built from 16 residues. This chain's CDR3 is CASSLAPRPSTDTQYF. The CDR3 region has the DNA TGTGCCAGCAGCTTAGCGCCTAGACCCAGCACAGATACGCAGTATTTT. Full variable domain (missing parts from reference TRBV7-2 and TRBJ2-3): GAGVSQSPSNKVTEKGKDVELRCDPISGHTALYWYRQSLGQGLEFLIYFQGNSAPDKSGLPSDRFSAERTGGSVSTLTIQRTQQEDSAVYLCASSLAPRPSTDTQYFGPGTRLTVL.

Points on this clonotype: Its ends do not fully match the called genes, so a read error is possible. V is TRBV5-1 and J is TRBJ2-2; D possibly matches TRBD1 or TRBD2 (6 bases each). Germline V lookup: CDR1 SGHRS, CDR2 YFSETQ. The CDR3 loop spans 15 amino acids. CDR3 residues: CASSLVAGQTGELCF. The CDR3 region has the DNA TGCGCCAGCAGCTTGGTTGCGGGACAAACCGGGGAGCTGTGTTTT.

The chain has TRBV18 and TRBJ1-2; perhaps TRBD1 as D (5 bases). Trimming stripped 3 bases from V and 3 bases from J, with 8 bases between. CDR1 is KGHSH and CDR2 is LQKENI in the germline V gene. The length of the CDR3 is 13 residues. This chain's CDR3 is CASSPGAHYGYTF. CDR3 in DNA: TGTGCCAGCTCACCTGGGGCCCACTATGGCTACACCTTC.

This clonotype was recorded many times. The chain combines TRBV12-3 or TRBV12-4 with TRBJ2-7; D may be TRBD2 (6 bases). The CDR3 has 14 residues. With 5 bases removed from V and 2 bases from J, the gap between germline ends came to 13 bases. The CDR3 coding sequence is TGTGCCAGCAGTCCCGGGACTGCCCCCTACGAGCAGTACTTC. This sequence encodes CASSPGTAPYEQYF.